This passage covers 20 T cell receptor beta chains from one sample sequenced in a study of CD8 T cells in ankylosing spondylitis. Study-level results: A TCR beta motif of eight or nine highly homologous variants seemed to mark ankylosing spondylitis blood.

TCRdb independently ran MiXCR on the 5' RACE reads; one entry per CDR3 protein. The data hold 220,000 or so distinct CDR3 sequences, with around 20% observed a single time. These receptors' antigens are unknown. Source material: blood, either unsorted or a sorted T cell fraction (not recorded which). These receptors were obtained from a male donor with ankylosing spondylitis.

The genes are TRBV29-1 and TRBJ2-7; tentatively, D is TRBD1 (6 bases). Germline CDR1 SQVTM, CDR2 ANQGSEA. The CDR3 contains 12 residues. V dropped 5 bases and J dropped 3 bases, with 11 bases sitting between them. In nucleotides, the CDR3 is TGCAGCGTTTCACAGGGCGGCTACGAGCAGTACTTC. Residues: CSVSQGGYEQYF.

This clonotype showed up many times. The gene calls are TRBV4-1 and TRBJ1-2; D remains unclear. V lost 1 base, J lost 1 base, and 7 bases lay in between. This CDR3 region has 14 residues. Germline lookup yields CDR1 MGHRA and CDR2 YSYEKL. The CDR3 region is CASSQVAVNYGYTF. For the CDR3, the DNA is TGCGCCAGCAGCCAAGTAGCCGTTAACTATGGCTACACCTTC.

The chain carries TRBV7-9 and TRBJ2-5, with 12 bases fitting TRBD2. The germline V gene has CDR1 SEHNR and CDR2 FQNEAQ (reference sequence). The CDR3 sequence is 15 residues long. Germline trimming cut 5 bases from V and 2 bases from J; bases unmatched to any gene: 3. The CDR3 sequence is CASSALAGGQETQYF. For the CDR3, the DNA is TGTGCCAGCAGCGCGCTAGCGGGAGGGCAAGAGACCCAGTACTTC.

The chain links TRBV20-1 to TRBJ2-7, with a weak D call TRBD2 (5 bases). The germline gives CDR1 DFQATT, CDR2 SNEGSKA (reference sequence). V was pared by 3 bases and J by 7 bases, with 22 bases between. The CDR3 spans 15 residues. CDR3 protein: CSARDGLGAVEEQYF. The CDR3 DNA is TGCAGTGCTAGGGACGGACTGGGCGCTGTGGAGGAGCAGTACTTC.

This clonotype was seen only a few times. The genes are TRBV2 and TRBJ1-1; 11 bases align to TRBD1. There are 15 residues in the CDR3. V was pared by 6 bases and J by 0 bases, with 3 bases of the junction left unmatched. Germline CDR1 SNHLY, CDR2 FYNNEI. The CDR3 DNA reads TGTGCCAGCAGAGGGACAGGGGGATTGAACACTGAAGCTTTCTTT. Residues: CASRGTGGLNTEAFF.

The V and J genes are TRBV27 and TRBJ1-2, with D hard to call. The CDR3 runs to 14 residues. V lost 2 bases, J lost 3 bases, and 10 bases lay in between. Germline CDR1 reads MNHEY; CDR2 reads SMNVEV (reference sequence). The chain's CDR3 is CASSLGTTHYGYTF. CDR3 DNA: TGTGCCAGCAGTTTAGGTACAACCCACTATGGCTACACCTTC.

This clonotype has a handful of counts. This chain uses TRBV11-2 with TRBJ2-2; the match to TRBD2 covers 11 bases. Germline V gene data show CDR1 as SGHAT and CDR2 as FQNNGV. The trim removed 4 bases at V and 4 bases at J, leaving 5 bases unmatched. This CDR3 spans 16 amino acids. For the CDR3, the DNA is TGTGCCAGCAGCTGGTTAGCGGGAGGGAGCACCGGGGAGCTGTTTTTT. It specifies CASSWLAGGSTGELFF.

This clonotype was counted between two and nine times. The chain uses TRBV12-3 or TRBV12-4 and TRBJ2-7; TRBD2 aligns across 7 bases. This CDR3 spans 14 amino acids. Unmatched junction bases numbered 12, after V lost 8 bases and J lost 5 bases. CDR3 sequence reads: CASLSSGEGDEQYF. CDR3 DNA: TGTGCCAGCCTTTCTAGCGGTGAGGGCGACGAGCAGTACTTC.

As regards this clonotype: The CDR3 does not end in the conserved phenylalanine or tryptophan, so this is likely a read error. The rearrangement joins TRBV5-1 to TRBJ2-3; D possibly corresponds to TRBD2 (7 bases). This CDR3 is 15 amino acids long. In germline, CDR1 is SGHRS, CDR2 YFSETQ. The V end was cut by 1 base, the J end by 4 bases, with 13 bases between. In DNA, the CDR3 is TGCGCCAGCAGCTTGTGGGGGGGCTCTTCAGATACGCAGTATTCT. It specifies CASSLWGGSSDTQYS.

In its sample, this clonotype was seen a few times. V gene TRBV9 combines with J gene TRBJ1-2; the D is unclear. Germline CDR1 reads SGDLS; CDR2 reads YYNGEE. This CDR3 contains 15 residues. Trimming removed 0 bases at V and 0 bases at J, with 9 bases between. CDR3 residues: CASSVEPAANYGYTF. The CDR3 nucleotides are TGTGCCAGCAGCGTAGAACCAGCCGCTAACTATGGCTACACCTTC. The full variable domain, rest sourced from reference TRBV9 and TRBJ1-2, is DSGVTQTPKHLITATGQRVTLRCSPRSGDLSVYWYQQSLDQGLQFLIQYYNGEERAKGNILERFSAQQFPDLHSELNLSSLELGDSALYFCASSVEPAANYGYTFGSGTRLTVV.

The CDR3 coding sequence is TGTGCCAGCAGTTCTCCCTCGGGGCTAGCGGGAGTCCACGAGCAGTACTTC. Amino acid sequence: CASSSPSGLAGVHEQYF. The chain joins TRBV6-2 or TRBV6-3 to TRBJ2-7, with TRBD2 matching over 10 bases. The CDR3 consists of 17 residues. V trimming: 4 bases; J trimming: 5 bases; junction bases outside the gene matches: 14. Germline CDR1 MNHEY, CDR2 SVGEGT.

This clonotype was seen only a few times. V usage is TRBV12-3 or TRBV12-4 and J usage is TRBJ1-5, with 8 bases lining up with TRBD1. V shed 6 bases and J 1 base; nucleotides not matched to a gene: 5. The length of the CDR3 is 15 residues. This chain's CDR3 is CASSNTGGSNQPQHF. In nucleotides, the CDR3 is TGTGCCAGCAGCAATACAGGGGGGAGCAATCAGCCCCAGCATTTT.

The V gene is TRBV6-4, the J gene TRBJ2-1; 7 nucleotides match TRBD1. V shed 1 base, J shed 9 bases, and the junction held 3 bases outside the gene matches. The CDR3 is made up of 13 amino acids. The V gene's germline CDR1 is MRHNA and CDR2 SNTAGT. The CDR3 region has the DNA TGTGCCAGCAGTGACTACAGGGGTTCTGAGCAGTTCTTC. It is translated as CASSDYRGSEQFF.

This clonotype was observed a handful of times. The chain is built from TRBV9 and TRBJ2-1, with 8 bases matching TRBD2. In germline, CDR1 is SGDLS, CDR2 YYNGEE. The CDR3 has 15 amino acids. With 4 bases clipped from V and 3 bases from J, the junction kept 6 bases outside the gene matches. The CDR3 nucleotides are TGTGCCAGCAGCCCCCGCAGCGGGAGCTACAATGAGCAGTTCTTC. This codes for CASSPRSGSYNEQFF.

V and J are TRBV24-1 and TRBJ2-7; D call uncertain. The germline V gene has CDR1 KGHDR and CDR2 SFDVKD. V dropped 2 bases and J dropped 3 bases, with 13 bases sitting between them. The CDR3 loop spans 15 amino acids. CDR3 sequence reads: CATSDSRGINYEQYF. The CDR3, as DNA: TGTGCCACCAGTGATTCGCGAGGAATAAACTACGAGCAGTACTTC.

This clonotype was seen a handful of times. The rearrangement links TRBV7-9 to TRBJ2-7; TRBD1 might be the D (5 bases). This CDR3 is built from 15 residues. Trimming took 1 base from V and 6 from J, leaving 16 bases between them. CDR1 SEHNR and CDR2 FQNEAQ come from the germline V gene (reference sequence). Written as DNA, the CDR3 is TGTGCCAGCAGCTTAGTAACAGGAACCAAGGGCGAGCAGTACTTC. It encodes CASSLVTGTKGEQYF.

In its sample, this clonotype was seen a few times. The rearrangement uses TRBV15 and TRBJ1-2; D perhaps matches TRBD1 (5 bases). The CDR3 is made up of 18 amino acids. CDR1 is LNHNV, CDR2 YYDKDF, per germline (reference sequence). The V gene lost 0 bases and the J gene lost 6 bases, with 23 bases spanning the gap. The CDR3 coding sequence is TGTGCCACCAGCAGAGATTCTCGAGCAGGGCCCTCAATGGATGGCTACACCTTC. As protein: CATSRDSRAGPSMDGYTF.

The chain joins TRBV6-1 to TRBJ2-7; unclear D gene. V dropped 0 bases and J dropped 0 bases, with 9 bases sitting between them. The CDR3 is 15 residues long. CDR1 MNHNS and CDR2 SASEGT come from the germline V gene. The CDR3 protein is CASSEARLPSYEQYF. CDR3 DNA: TGTGCCAGCAGTGAAGCCCGACTTCCCTCCTACGAGCAGTACTTC.

This clonotype was seen a handful of times. The chain uses TRBV27 and TRBJ2-1; 9 nucleotides line up with TRBD2. The CDR3 covers 16 residues. The germline V gene has CDR1 MNHEY and CDR2 SMNVEV (reference sequence). V lost 5 bases to trimming and J lost 4 bases; unmatched junction nucleotides: 9. The CDR3 loop reads CASSAGIAGVYNEQFF. CDR3 bases: TGTGCCAGCAGTGCAGGGATAGCGGGGGTTTACAATGAGCAGTTCTTC.

The V gene is TRBV12-3 or TRBV12-4, the J gene TRBJ1-6; weak D call: TRBD1 (6 bases). The length of the CDR3 is 14 residues. V lost 3 bases and J 8 bases, leaving 11 bases between the germline ends. CDR3 loop: CASSLGHGDSPLHF. The CDR3 nucleotides are TGTGCCAGCAGTTTGGGACACGGTGATTCACCCCTCCACTTT.